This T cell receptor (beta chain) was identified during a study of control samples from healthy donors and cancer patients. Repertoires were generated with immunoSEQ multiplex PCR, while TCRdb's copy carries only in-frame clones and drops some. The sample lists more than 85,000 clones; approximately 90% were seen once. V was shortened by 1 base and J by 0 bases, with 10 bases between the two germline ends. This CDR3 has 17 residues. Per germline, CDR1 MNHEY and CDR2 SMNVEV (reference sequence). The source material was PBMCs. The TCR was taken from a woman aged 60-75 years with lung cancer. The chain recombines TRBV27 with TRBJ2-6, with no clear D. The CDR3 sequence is CASSLFPGASGANVLTF. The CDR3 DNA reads TGTGCCAGCAGTTTATTCCCAGGCGCCTCTGGGGCCAACGTCCTGACTTTC.